The clone carrying this T cell receptor beta chain appeared a single time. This record belongs to a study of technical replicates of blood from several donors. Method: immunoSEQ multiplex PCR; TCRdb's copy keeps in-frame clones and lacks some. The table lists 85,000 to 100,000 clones, approximately 96% of them singletons. Trimming stripped 4 bases from V and 8 bases from J, with 6 bases between. In germline, CDR1 is SEHNR, CDR2 FQNEAQ (reference sequence). This CDR3 spans 11 amino acids. The genes are TRBV7-9 and TRBJ1-3; D call uncertain. The origin of this receptor is a human donor in good health. Sequenced sample: T cells isolated from PBMCs. CDR3 in amino acids: CASSYMDTIYF. CDR3 coding DNA: TGTGCCAGCAGCTACATGGACACCATATATTTT.